This TCR beta chain was identified in a study of cytomegalovirus exposure and HLA in healthy donors. Study details: As released early, the data held around 80 million unique TCRs from HLA-typed donors.

Primers included in the PCR were 60 Vbeta and 13 Jbeta primers. Sequencing used immunoSEQ multiplex PCR; TCRdb keeps in-frame clones, though not all of them. The sample lists 150,000 to 200,000 clones, approximately 90% occurring once. To note about this clone: Its target is unknown.

Losses at the gene ends were 5 bases for V and 7 bases for J; bases not matched to a gene: 12. Looked up from germline, CDR1 is SGHTA and CDR2 is FQGTGA. The CDR3 is made up of 16 amino acids. Study outcomes and limitations: In a later analysis, across HLA loci, associated TCR counts were highest for DRB1, lowest for HLA-C. A previous analysis found most TCR beta V segments productive roughly 87% or roughly 30% of the time.

The chain carries TRBV7-3 and TRBJ2-1; 9 nucleotides line up with TRBD2. Input material: PBMCs. The source of this sequence is a boy aged 2 to 10 in good health and CMV-seronegative. CDR3 in DNA: TGTGCCAGCAGCCCCTATAGCGGGAGTCAAATTAATGAGCAGTTCTTC. This codes for CASSPYSGSQINEQFF.